A single sample is the source of the 24 T cell receptor beta chains below, sequenced in a study of beta chain features in type 1 diabetes. Study-wide results and caveats: Moderate but significant shortening of TCRB CDR3s was recorded in all four CD4+ subsets from Type 1 diabetes patients.

Which antigens these TCRs recognize remains unknown. Expressed TCRB transcripts were sequenced after all isolated RNA was converted to cDNA. Some clones are missing from TCRdb's copy, which holds only in-frame ones; the method was immunoSEQ multiplex PCR. The sample has more than 95,000 clones, 28% seen once. The sequenced sample was central memory CD4+ T cells from blood. These TCRs come from a woman aged 18-29 years with type 1 diabetes.

In its sample, this clone was seen many times. The CDR3 is CASSSGTGGGGYTF. Here the CDR3 DNA reads TGCGCCAGCAGCTCCGGGACAGGGGGCGGAGGCTACACCTTC. The rearrangement uses TRBV5-1 and TRBJ1-2; 12 nucleotides align to TRBD1. Per the germline V gene, CDR1 is SGHRS and CDR2 is YFSETQ. Trimming took 3 bases from V and 8 from J; bases not matched to a gene: 5. The CDR3 contains 14 residues. Looking up the rest from reference TRBV5-1 and TRBJ1-2 gives the full variable domain: KAGVTQTPRYLIKTRGQQVTLSCSPISGHRSVSWYQQTPGQGLQFLFEYFSETQRNKGNFPGRFSGRQFSNSRSEMNVSTLELGDSALYLCASSSGTGGGGYTFGSGTRLTVV.

The CDR3 reads CASVGPGLAGGWSTDTQYF. For the CDR3, the DNA is TGTGCCAGCGTGGGTCCCGGACTAGCGGGAGGGTGGAGCACAGATACGCAGTATTTT. The V gene is TRBV28, the J gene TRBJ2-3; 15 nucleotides align to TRBD2. The CDR3 totals 19 residues. CDR1 is MDHEN, CDR2 SYDVKM, per germline. Unmatched junction bases numbered 12, after V lost 8 bases and J lost 0 bases.

The V and J genes are TRBV5-6 and TRBJ2-1; 10 bases line up with TRBD2. This CDR3 spans 18 amino acids. J gave up 0 bases and V 6 bases, and 12 bases lay outside the gene matches. Germline-derived CDR1 and CDR2 are SGHDT and YYEEEE. CDR3 amino acids: CASTLHEAGGLSYNEQFF. CDR3 sequence (DNA): TGTGCCAGCACCCTTCACGAAGCGGGAGGGCTCTCCTACAATGAGCAGTTCTTC.

This chain connects TRBV27 to TRBJ1-1; D remains unclear. The CDR3 is made up of 12 amino acids. CDR1 is MNHEY and CDR2 is SMNVEV in the germline V gene (reference sequence). V was clipped by 9 bases and J by 3 bases, with 11 bases between them. The CDR3 here is CARDYFHTEAFF. The DNA of the CDR3 is TGTGCCAGGGACTATTTTCACACTGAAGCTTTCTTT.

V and J are TRBV19 and TRBJ1-1, with 8 bases matching TRBD1. Germline CDR1 is LNHDA and CDR2 is SQIVND (reference sequence). The CDR3 spans 16 residues. Trimming removed 5 bases from V and 4 bases from J; junction bases left unmatched: 12. The CDR3 reads CASSPTPQGGVTEAFF. The CDR3 DNA reads TGTGCCAGTAGTCCCACCCCACAGGGGGGGGTCACTGAAGCTTTCTTT. Drawing the rest from reference TRBV19 and TRBJ1-1, the complete variable domain is DGGITQSPKYLFRKEGQNVTLSCEQNLNHDAMYWYRQDPGQGLRLIYYSQIVNDFQKGDIAEGYSVSREKKESFPLTVTSAQKNPTAFYLCASSPTPQGGVTEAFFGQGTRLTVV.

The chain carries TRBV7-9 and TRBJ2-7; maybe TRBD1 (6 bases). Trimming shortened V by 5 bases and J by 1 base, and 15 bases separated the two germline ends. This CDR3 is built from 15 residues. The germline V gene has CDR1 SEHNR and CDR2 FQNEAQ (reference sequence). The CDR3 protein is CASSLRTDPSYEQYF. The CDR3 coding sequence is TGTGCCAGCAGCCTACGGACAGATCCTTCCTACGAGCAGTACTTC.

The V gene is TRBV7-2, the J gene TRBJ1-1; the match to TRBD1 covers 8 bases. The V and J ends lost 5 bases and 4 bases, in that order; junction bases with no gene match: 9. Germline CDR1 and CDR2: SGHTA and FQGNSA. This CDR3 comprises 15 residues. CDR3 residues: CASSARQGRSTEAFF. For the CDR3, the DNA is TGTGCCAGCAGCGCCCGACAGGGGAGGAGCACTGAAGCTTTCTTT. The full variable domain, in which reference TRBV7-2 and TRBJ1-1 provide the parts outside the CDR3, is GAGVSQSPSNKVTEKGKDVELRCDPISGHTALYWYRQSLGQGLEFLIYFQGNSAPDKSGLPSDRFSAERTGGSVSTLTIQRTQQEDSAVYLCASSARQGRSTEAFFGQGTRLTVV.

This clone was observed a few times. The rearrangement uses TRBV6-6 and TRBJ2-7; 8 bases are shared with TRBD2. There are 16 residues in the CDR3. Per the germline V gene, CDR1 is MNHNY and CDR2 is SVGAGI (reference sequence). After removal of 5 bases from V and 5 bases from J, the junction contained 14 bases not matched to a gene. The CDR3 DNA reads TGTGCCAGCAGTCCCCGGGGGACACCGGGAGGGAACGAGCAGTACTTC. This sequence encodes CASSPRGTPGGNEQYF.

The J gene is TRBJ2-5, the V gene TRBV7-2; tentatively, D is TRBD1 (7 bases). Trimming removed 5 bases from V and 1 base from J, with 14 bases in between. This CDR3 contains 15 residues. Germline CDR1 is SGHTA and CDR2 is FQGNSA. CDR3 protein: CASSGGTVIQETQYF. CDR3 nucleotide sequence: TGTGCCAGCAGCGGAGGGACAGTTATCCAAGAGACCCAGTACTTC.

This clone showed up just a few times. V is TRBV29-1 and J is TRBJ2-2; D may be TRBD2 (6 bases). Looked up from germline, CDR1 is SQVTM and CDR2 is ANQGSEA. This CDR3 region has 15 residues. Trimming pared 2 bases from V and 4 bases from J, leaving 14 bases between. CDR3 region: CSVEPGDGGTGELFF. The CDR3 nucleotides are TGCAGCGTTGAACCGGGGGACGGGGGCACCGGGGAGCTGTTTTTT.

This clone appeared a few times. The chain has TRBV11-2 and TRBJ2-3; 12 nucleotides agree with TRBD2. Per germline, CDR1 SGHAT and CDR2 FQNNGV. The CDR3 extends over 16 amino acids. The V and J ends lost 7 bases and 0 bases, in that order; junction bases with no gene match: 5. Written as DNA, the CDR3 is TGTGCCAGCAACAGACTAGCGGGAGCTAGCACAGATACGCAGTATTTT. This sequence encodes CASNRLAGASTDTQYF.

This clone was observed a handful of times. The chain has TRBV18 and TRBJ2-1, with a weak D call TRBD1 (7 bases). The CDR3 loop spans 16 amino acids. V was cut by 3 bases and J by 3 bases, with 15 bases left in between. CDR1 is KGHSH and CDR2 is LQKENI in the germline V gene. The CDR3 nucleotides are TGTGCCAGCTCACCGGTGGGGCAGGGGGGCTACAATGAGCAGTTCTTC. Its protein is CASSPVGQGGYNEQFF.

This clone has only a few counts. The rearrangement joins TRBV2 to TRBJ2-1; TRBD2 aligns across 8 bases. The CDR3 totals 15 residues. The germline V gene encodes CDR1 SNHLY and CDR2 FYNNEI. V trimming: 6 bases; J trimming: 7 bases; junction bases outside the gene matches: 11. The CDR3 DNA reads TGTGCCAGCAGACCTTTACCGGGACTAGAGAATGAGCAGTTCTTC. Translating it yields CASRPLPGLENEQFF. Combining the CDR3 with reference TRBV2 and TRBJ2-1 gives the whole variable domain EPEVTQTPSHQVTQMGQEVILRCVPISNHLYFYWYRQILGQKVEFLVSFYNNEISEKSEIFDDQFSVERPDGSNFTLKIRSTKLEDSAMYFCASRPLPGLENEQFFGPGTRLTVL.

For this clone: In the same sample, other DNA sequences code for this CDR3. The J gene is TRBJ2-1, the V gene TRBV5-1; possibly TRBD2 for D (6 bases). The germline gives CDR1 SGHRS, CDR2 YFSETQ. The CDR3 is 15 amino acids. V lost 3 bases and J lost 3, with 13 bases in between. CDR3 in amino acids: CASSYGGSHYNEQFF. Written as DNA, the CDR3 is TGCGCCAGCAGCTACGGAGGGTCCCACTACAATGAGCAGTTCTTC.

This clone was seen more than once but under ten times. The chain uses TRBV5-4 and TRBJ1-5; D is possibly TRBD1 (5 bases). The germline CDR1 and CDR2 sequences are SGHNT and YYREEE (reference sequence). CDR3 length: 15 amino acids. Trimming took 2 bases from V and 8 from J, leaving 17 bases between them. CDR3 in DNA: TGTGCCAGCAGCTTTGGGCCCCGGCAGGGCGAGCCCCAGCATTTT. This gives the protein CASSFGPRQGEPQHF.

V usage is TRBV5-6 and J usage is TRBJ1-1; 8 bases match TRBD1. The CDR3 is made up of 12 amino acids. V gave up 4 bases and J gave up 7 bases; unmatched junction bases: 3. In germline, CDR1 is SGHDT, CDR2 YYEEEE. The CDR3 here is CASSTGTGEAFF. The DNA for the CDR3 is TGTGCCAGCAGCACCGGGACAGGTGAAGCTTTCTTT.

The chain has TRBV5-1 and TRBJ1-3, with D perhaps TRBD1 (5 bases). This CDR3 is built from 17 residues. Trimming shortened V by 0 bases and J by 2 bases, and 15 bases separated the two germline ends. The germline CDR1 and CDR2 sequences are SGHRS and YFSETQ. As DNA, the CDR3 is TGCGCCAGCAGCTTGGGCCCATTAGGGGAAGCTGGAAACACCATATATTTT. It translates to CASSLGPLGEAGNTIYF.

The rearrangement joins TRBV10-3 to TRBJ2-3, with a possible D match to TRBD2 (5 bases). V lost 6 bases and J 0 bases, leaving 13 bases between the germline ends. CDR1 and CDR2 from the germline V gene are ENHRY and SYGVKD. The CDR3 consists of 15 residues. CDR3 amino acids: CAISLGLLSTDTQYF. CDR3 DNA sequence: TGTGCCATCAGCCTTGGACTCCTTAGCACAGATACGCAGTATTTT.

This clone was observed a handful of times. The chain is built from TRBV6-6 and TRBJ2-3; TRBD1 agrees at 9 bases. This CDR3 region has 14 residues. The trim removed 4 bases at V and 1 base at J, leaving 0 bases unmatched. Per the germline V gene, CDR1 is MNHNY and CDR2 is SVGAGI (reference sequence). In DNA form, the CDR3 reads TGTGCCAGCAGTTGGGACAGGGGCACAGATACGCAGTATTTT. It yields the protein CASSWDRGTDTQYF.

This clone has only a few counts. This chain uses TRBV7-2 with TRBJ2-5; TRBD2 matches at 11 bases. In germline, CDR1 is SGHTA, CDR2 FQGNSA. V trimming: 5 bases; J trimming: 4 bases; junction bases outside the gene matches: 3. This CDR3 is 14 amino acids long. Here the CDR3 reads CASSLLAGGETQYF. CDR3 in DNA: TGTGCCAGCAGCCTGCTAGCGGGAGGAGAGACCCAGTACTTC.

This clone appeared a single time. The rearrangement joins TRBV9 to TRBJ1-2; no firm D call. Germline loops: CDR1 SGDLS, CDR2 YYNGEE. V was shortened by 1 base and J by 2 bases, with 3 bases between the two germline ends. The CDR3 totals 12 residues. The CDR3 region has the DNA TGTGCCAGCAGCGTACAGAACTATGGCTACACCTTC. Translating gives CASSVQNYGYTF.

This chain joins TRBV7-2 and TRBJ2-7; D not certain. Trimming pared 5 bases from V and 4 bases from J, leaving 12 bases between. The CDR3 is made up of 13 amino acids. Per the germline V gene, CDR1 is SGHTA and CDR2 is FQGNSA. Written as DNA, the CDR3 is TGTGCCAGCAGCCAAGGAGTAAATTACGAGCAGTACGTC. Translation: CASSQGVNYEQYV.

This chain uses TRBV11-2 with TRBJ2-3; 9 nucleotides line up with TRBD1. The V and J ends lost 5 bases and 2 bases, in that order; junction bases with no gene match: 5. Germline V gives CDR1 SGHAT, CDR2 FQNNGV. There are 15 residues in the CDR3. CDR3 protein: CASSRTGDITDTQYF. CDR3 in DNA: TGTGCCAGCAGCCGGACAGGGGATATCACAGATACGCAGTATTTT. Supplemented by reference TRBV11-2 and TRBJ2-3, the full variable domain reads EAGVAQSPRYKIIEKRQSVAFWCNPISGHATLYWYQQILGQGPKLLIQFQNNGVVDDSQLPKDRFSAERLKGVDSTLKIQPAKLEDSAVYLCASSRTGDITDTQYFGPGTRLTVL.

Many counts were recorded for this clone. This chain connects TRBV30 to TRBJ1-5; the D is unclear. V dropped 0 bases and J dropped 6 bases, with 6 bases sitting between them. Germline assignment: CDR1 GTSNPN and CDR2 SVGIG (reference sequence). CDR3 size: 12 residues. The CDR3 reads CAWSVLGQPQHF. The CDR3 DNA reads as TGTGCCTGGAGTGTACTTGGTCAGCCCCAGCATTTT.